These 5 T cell receptor beta chains share one sample of origin, sequenced in a study of T cell responses to AZD1222 COVID-19 vaccine. This table comes from immunoSEQ multiplex PCR, and its TCRdb copy is limited to in-frame clones, with some not included. The sample carries tens of thousands of clones, about nine tenths recorded once. The source was peripheral blood, collected 28 days after the second AZD1222 dose. Receptors originate from an adult who received the AZD1222 COVID-19 vaccine.

As to this clone: Within the sample, other DNA sequences also encode this same CDR3. The V gene is TRBV9, the J gene TRBJ1-1; D is uncertain. Germline CDR1 and CDR2: SGDLS and YYNGEE. V was shortened by 2 bases and J by 0 bases, with 8 bases between the two germline ends. This CDR3 region has 14 residues. This CDR3 reads CASSVEGMNTEAFF. The CDR3 DNA follows: TGTGCCAGCAGCGTCGAGGGAATGAACACTGAAGCTTTCTTT.

This clone was counted only a few times. The chain links TRBV7-9 to TRBJ1-1; D is uncertain. Germline V lookup: CDR1 SEHNR, CDR2 FQNEAQ (reference sequence). Deletions cut 5 bases from V and 2 bases from J, with 9 bases between. The CDR3 loop spans 13 amino acids. In nucleotides, the CDR3 is TGTGCCAGCAGCCCCGTCGCAAACACTGAAGCTTTCTTT. Protein sequence: CASSPVANTEAFF.

The rearrangement joins TRBV5-5 to TRBJ1-2; a possible D gene is TRBD1 (5 bases). The V end lost 4 bases, the J end lost 3 bases, and 13 bases lay between the germline ends. The CDR3 length is 14 residues. The germline V gene encodes CDR1 SGHKS and CDR2 YYEKEE (reference sequence). CDR3 coding DNA: TGTGCCAGCAGCCCCGTGACGGGGGACTATGGCTACACCTTC. It yields the protein CASSPVTGDYGYTF.

This rearrangement joins TRBV18 to TRBJ1-6; D may be TRBD1 (5 bases). CDR3 size: 18 residues. With 1 base removed from V and 0 bases from J, the gap between germline ends came to 13 bases. Germline loops: CDR1 KGHSH, CDR2 LQKENI. The chain's CDR3 is CASSPRQGASSYNSPLHF. The DNA of the CDR3 is TGTGCCAGCTCACCACGGCAGGGTGCGAGCTCCTATAATTCACCCCTCCACTTT.

The V call is TRBV7-8, the J call TRBJ1-5, with a tentative D call TRBD1 (5 bases). V was clipped by 5 bases and J by 4 bases, with 15 bases between them. CDR1 is SGHVS and CDR2 is FQNEAQ in the germline V gene. The CDR3 runs to 15 residues. CDR3 bases: TGTGCCAGCAGCCCAAGGGACCTACCTAATCAGCCCCAGCATTTT. Amino acids: CASSPRDLPNQPQHF.